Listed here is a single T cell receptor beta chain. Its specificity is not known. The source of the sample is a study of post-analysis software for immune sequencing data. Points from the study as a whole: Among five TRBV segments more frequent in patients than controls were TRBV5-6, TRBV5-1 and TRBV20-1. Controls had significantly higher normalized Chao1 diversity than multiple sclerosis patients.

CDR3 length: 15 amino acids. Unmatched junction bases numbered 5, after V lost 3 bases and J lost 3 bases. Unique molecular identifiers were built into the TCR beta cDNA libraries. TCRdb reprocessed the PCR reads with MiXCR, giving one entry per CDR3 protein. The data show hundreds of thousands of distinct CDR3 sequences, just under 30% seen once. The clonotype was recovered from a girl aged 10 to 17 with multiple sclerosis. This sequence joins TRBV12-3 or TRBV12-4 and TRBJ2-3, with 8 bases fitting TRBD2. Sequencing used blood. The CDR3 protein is CASSLQTSVTDTQYF. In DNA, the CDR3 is TGTGCCAGCAGTTTGCAGACTAGCGTGACAGATACGCAGTATTTT.